The clone carrying this T cell receptor (beta chain) was counted a few times. The antigen is unknown. At one of its ends the junction is not consistent with the germline gene, which may arise from a read error. The sample is drawn from a study of identical twins. Study findings and constraints: With monozygotic twins, out-of-frame TCR alpha sharing exceeded what models estimated. Out-of-frame alpha sequences common to twins were enriched for low generation probability.

From the 5' RACE reads, TCRdb called clonotypes with MiXCR, one entry per CDR3 protein. The table includes a few hundred thousand distinct CDR3 sequences, around 9.6% detected once. Among all donors, each was a healthy Caucasian. Germline lookup yields CDR1 SSHAT and CDR2 FNYEAQ (reference sequence). The CDR3 has 15 amino acids. These records were also assigned to another study, of yellow fever vaccine responses in identical twins.

The receptor was derived from a young woman in good health. The sequenced sample was PBMCs. The chain carries TRBV7-7 and TRBJ1-4, with D perhaps matching TRBD1 (5 bases). DNA of the CDR3: TGTGCTAGCAGCTTAAGCCAGGGCCTTAATGAAAAACTGTTTTTT. Encoded protein: CASSLSQGLNEKLFF.